This is a list of T cell receptor beta chains from one sample in a study of CD8 T cells in ankylosing spondylitis. TCRdb redid the calling of the 5' RACE reads with MiXCR, one entry per CDR3 protein. The table records 290,000 or so distinct CDR3 sequences, 20% to 25% of them present only once. Input material: blood, either unsorted or a sorted T cell fraction (not recorded which). The source of these receptors is a female donor with ankylosing spondylitis or in good health (not recorded which). CDR3s include the opening cysteine and the closing phenylalanine or tryptophan. D genes are given only for firm matches. Clone size is stated in some rows and not others, as once, few, many or a class when expanded.

d_call,j_call,v_call,clone_size,cdr3_aa,cdr3_nt
.,TRBJ2-7,TRBV20-1,few,CSARGVPSYEQYF,TGCAGTGCCCGCGGGGTTCCCTCCTACGAGCAGTACTTC
TRBD2,TRBJ2-1,TRBV11-2,few,CASSPQVAGLYNEQFF,TGTGCCAGCAGCCCCCAAGTAGCGGGTCTATACAATGAGCAGTTCTTC
.,TRBJ2-2,TRBV28,.,CASSRLMGELFF,TGTGCCAGCAGTCGCCTTATGGGGGAGCTGTTTTTT
.,TRBJ1-1,TRBV4-3,.,CASSQHRRNTEAFF,TGCGCCAGCAGCCAACACAGGAGGAACACTGAAGCTTTCTTT
.,TRBJ1-5,TRBV18,few,CASSPYRGDQPQHF,TGTGCCAGCTCACCGTACCGAGGGGATCAGCCCCAGCATTTT
TRBD2,TRBJ2-5,TRBV6-1,many,CASSRSRLAGEGTQYF,TGTGCCAGCAGCCGCTCAAGACTAGCGGGAGAGGGGACCCAGTACTTC
TRBD1,TRBJ2-5,TRBV20-1,.,CSALQGAQETQYF,TGCAGTGCTTTACAGGGGGCCCAAGAGACCCAGTACTTC
.,TRBJ2-3,TRBV5-5,.,CASSLFQGRDTQYF,TGTGCCAGCAGCTTATTTCAAGGACGGGATACGCAGTATTTT
.,TRBJ1-1,TRBV7-9,.,CASTPTIEAFF,TGTGCCAGCACTCCGACTATTGAAGCTTTCTTT
.,TRBJ2-1,TRBV5-5,few,CASSRLGGGNEQFF,TGTGCCAGCAGCCGTCTCGGTGGGGGGAATGAGCAGTTCTTC
.,TRBJ2-1,TRBV15,few,CATSRDLANEQFF,TGTGCCACCAGCAGAGATTTGGCAAATGAGCAGTTCTTC
.,TRBJ1-5,TRBV12-3/TRBV12-4,.,CASSLIDPGQPQHF,TGTGCCAGCAGTTTAATCGACCCGGGGCAGCCCCAGCATTTT
.,TRBJ1-2,TRBV12-3/TRBV12-4,few,CASSLPPRGDGYTF,TGTGCCAGCAGTTTACCGCCAAGAGGGGATGGCTACACCTTC
.,TRBJ2-5,TRBV20-1,.,CSARGEGNSIETQYF,TGCAGTGCTAGAGGGGAAGGGAACAGTATAGAGACCCAGTACTTC
.,TRBJ1-1,TRBV6-5,many,CASSTLKGEAFF,TGTGCCAGCAGTACCCTGAAGGGAGAAGCTTTCTTT
TRBD2,TRBJ2-1,TRBV7-6,many,CASSFLTGRGRIPNEQFF,TGTGCCAGCAGCTTCCTTACCGGGAGGGGCAGAATCCCCAATGAGCAGTTCTTC
.,TRBJ2-1,TRBV20-1,few,CSARKEWNEQFF,TGCAGTGCCCGGAAAGAGTGGAATGAGCAGTTCTTC
TRBD1,TRBJ1-2,TRBV5-1,.,CASRPSGQGNYGYTF,TGCGCCAGCAGACCGTCGGGACAGGGAAACTATGGCTACACCTTC
TRBD1,TRBJ1-1,TRBV18,few,CASSPQQGVMDTEAFF,TGTGCCAGCTCACCCCAGCAGGGGGTGATGGACACTGAAGCTTTCTTT
.,TRBJ1-1,TRBV20-1,.,CSARFTWGMNTEAFF,TGCAGTGCTAGATTTACATGGGGGATGAACACTGAAGCTTTCTTT
.,TRBJ2-5,TRBV5-1,.,CASKDPGSETQYF,TGCGCCAGCAAGGACCCCGGTAGTGAGACCCAGTACTTC
.,TRBJ2-4,TRBV20-1,many,CSALGQYGNIQYF,TGCAGTGCCCTGGGGCAGTATGGAAACATTCAGTACTTC